The rows below give T cell receptor beta chains drawn from one sample of a study of blood T cell repertoires in COVID-19. Profiled with immunoSEQ multiplex PCR; TCRdb holds only in-frame clones, not every one. The profile shows roughly 200,000 clones, around 83% of them singletons. Sequences were obtained from peripheral blood. The receptors stem from a man aged 35 to 55 with active or convalescent COVID-19. Each CDR3 is given with its conserved first and last residue. The order of the fields is V gene, J gene, CDR3 length, D gene, clone size, CDR3 DNA, CDR3 protein. D genes are given only for firm matches. The listing skips clone size in some rows; elsewhere it reads once, few, many or a size class.

>TRBV7-8|TRBJ2-7|13|TRBD1|.
TGTGCCAGCAGCCTGGACAGGGGCTACGAGCAGTACTTC
CASSLDRGYEQYF
>TRBV7-7|TRBJ2-3|19|.|.
TGTGCTAGCACCGACTCCCCGGGCCCTGGGAACAGGGGCACAGATACGCAGTATTTT
CASTDSPGPGNRGTDTQYF
>TRBV4-3|TRBJ1-2|13|TRBD1|.
TGCGCCAGCAGCCATAGGACAGGGGCTGGCTACACCTTC
CASSHRTGAGYTF
>TRBV11-2|TRBJ1-1|13|.|.
TGTGCCAGCAGCTTAACCCGGGACACTGAAGCTTTCTTT
CASSLTRDTEAFF
>TRBV6-1|TRBJ1-3|16|.|.
TGTGCCAGCAGTGAAGCGCCGGGAGTCTCTGGAAACACCATATATTTT
CASSEAPGVSGNTIYF
>TRBV5-6|TRBJ2-1|12|.|many
TGTGCCAGCAGCTTATGGTCAGGTGAGCAGTTCTTC
CASSLWSGEQFF
>TRBV7-9|TRBJ1-2|13|.|.
TGTGCCAGCAGCTTACAGGGTGTCTCTGGCTACACCTTC
CASSLQGVSGYTF
>TRBV6-5|TRBJ1-2|13|.|.
TGTGCCAGCAGTTACTCGAGTGAACGGGGCTACACCTTC
CASSYSSERGYTF
>TRBV7-9|TRBJ2-2|13|.|.
TGTGCCAGCAGCCGGGATGTCACCGGGGAGCTGTTTTTT
CASSRDVTGELFF
>TRBV20-1|TRBJ2-1|11|.|.
TGCAGTGCTGGAAGGGGCGATGAGCAGTTCTTC
CSAGRGDEQFF
>TRBV18|TRBJ1-2|14|TRBD1|once
TGTGCCAGCTCACCGGGACAGCTTAACTATGGCTACACCTTC
CASSPGQLNYGYTF
>TRBV4-3|TRBJ1-2|15|.|.
TGCGCCAGCAGCCAAGATCCAGGGTTCGGTCATGGCTACACCTTC
CASSQDPGFGHGYTF
>TRBV11-2|TRBJ2-2|17|.|.
TGTGCCAGCAGCTCTCTACGACGGACAACGAACACCGGGGAGCTGTTTTTT
CASSSLRRTTNTGELFF
>TRBV7-9|TRBJ2-1|13|TRBD2|once
TGTGCCAGCACAGGACTAGCGGGAACGGGCCAGTTCTTC
CASTGLAGTGQFF
>TRBV2|TRBJ1-6|17|TRBD1|few
TGTGCCAGCAGTGGGGGGACAGGGAGCTCCTATAATTCACCCCTCCACTTT
CASSGGTGSSYNSPLHF
>TRBV4-2|TRBJ1-3|16|.|.
TGTGCCAGCAGCCAAGTCCAGATTACCTCTGGAAACACCATATATTTT
CASSQVQITSGNTIYF